In this sample, the clone carrying this TCR beta chain turned up many times. Its matching antigen is unknown. This entry belongs to a study of cytotoxic CD8 clonotypes in ibrutinib-treated CLL. Study-wide results and limits: There were differences in sampling times between sustained-remission and progressing patients. Rare overall, public clonotypes shrank or held steady under therapy.

The CDR3 spans 14 residues. Unmatched junction bases numbered 6, after V lost 5 bases and J lost 4 bases. Germline-derived CDR1 and CDR2 are MNHEY and SVGAGI. T cells were sequenced at a targeted depth of 1 in 200,000 to 1 in 1 million. Libraries were prepared by immunoSEQ multiplex PCR; TCRdb keeps only in-frame clonotypes and omits some of them. The repertoire holds about 50,000 clones, 57% seen once, with about 29% in the top ten. The sequence derives from a human donor with chronic lymphocytic leukemia. The J gene is TRBJ1-1, the V gene TRBV6-5, with 8 bases matching TRBD1. Source: PBMCs, taken after 24 months of ibrutinib treatment. CDR3 loop: CASSRDRWATEAFF. As DNA, the CDR3 is TGTGCCAGCAGTAGGGACAGGTGGGCCACTGAAGCTTTCTTT.